This record looks at one T cell receptor beta chain sequence and its context. What it recognizes is unknown. The repertoire was sequenced with immunoSEQ multiplex PCR; TCRdb's copy has only in-frame clones and lacks some. This sample has some 100,000 clones, with around 87% found just once. This entry comes from a study of T cell responses to AZD1222 COVID-19 vaccine. Study-level findings and limits: The number of AZD1222 recipients seropositive at baseline was only 5 to 7. Females outnumbered males among donors, who were mostly white British; clonal diversity was possibly underestimated. Increases in Spike-specific TCR breadth and depth were seen after two AZD1222 doses.

Sequences were derived from peripheral blood, sampled on day 0 of AZD1222 vaccination. This TCR was recovered from an adult in good health.

CDR3 bases: TGTGCTAGTGCTATAGGACAGTCCTACGAGCAGTACTTC. Translated, it gives CASAIGQSYEQYF. V and J are TRBV12-5 and TRBJ2-7; TRBD1 might be the D (6 bases). CDR1 and CDR2 (germline): LGHNT, FRNRAP. The CDR3 is 13 amino acids. V lost 7 bases and J 1 base, leaving 11 bases between the germline ends.